The 20 T cell receptor beta chains presented below share a single source sample, sequenced in a study of response to subunit inactivated influenza vaccine. TCRdb reprocessed the RT-PCR reads via MiXCR and lists one record per CDR3 protein. The data show 650,000 to 800,000 distinct CDR3 sequences, with more than 11% seen just once and 6% to 8% held by the top ten. Source: PBMCs from blood, taken roughly 2 weeks before vaccination. Source of these receptors: a man aged 45 to 65 who received an inactivated influenza vaccine.

The V call is TRBV5-1, the J call TRBJ2-5, with D possibly matching TRBD1 (6 bases). CDR3 length: 16 amino acids. Trimming took off 4 bases at V and 3 bases at J, with 19 bases between the two ends. Germline values: CDR1 SGHRS, CDR2 YFSETQ. CDR3 bases: TGCGCCAGCAGCGGGGGCTTAACCCCCCACAAAGAGACCCAGTACTTC. This encodes CASSGGLTPHKETQYF.

V is TRBV18 and J is TRBJ1-1, with D unresolved. The CDR3 contains 15 residues. Germline-derived CDR1 and CDR2 are KGHSH and LQKENI. Trimming left V 3 bases short and J 5 bases short, with 16 bases between. The CDR3 reads CASSPTSEARTEAFF. DNA for the CDR3: TGTGCCAGCTCACCTACTAGCGAGGCGAGGACTGAAGCTTTCTTT.

This clonotype was seen repeatedly, ten times or more. V gene TRBV29-1 combines with J gene TRBJ1-1; D may be TRBD1 (5 bases). The V and J ends lost 7 bases and 7 bases respectively, with 16 bases between them. This CDR3 has 12 amino acids. Germline V gene sequence: CDR1 SQVTM, CDR2 ANQGSEA. In nucleotides, the CDR3 is TGCAGCGCAAGGGGCGGTGATAATGAAGCTTTCTTT. Its protein is CSARGGDNEAFF.

This clonotype was recorded at least ten times. The chain combines TRBV5-5 with TRBJ2-1; tentatively, D is TRBD1 (6 bases). V gave up 4 bases and J gave up 8 bases, with 22 bases separating them. The CDR3 is 16 amino acids. From germline, CDR1 is SGHKS and CDR2 YYEKEE (reference sequence). The CDR3, as DNA: TGTGCCAGCAGCGAAACAGGGCCCTTCTTTTTGGATGAGCAGTTCTTC. This codes for CASSETGPFFLDEQFF. Using reference TRBV5-5 and TRBJ2-1 for the parts outside the CDR3, the full variable domain is DAGVTQSPTHLIKTRGQQVTLRCSPISGHKSVSWYQQVLGQGPQFIFQYYEKEERGRGNFPDRFSARQFPNYSSELNVNALLLGDSALYLCASSETGPFFLDEQFFGPGTRLTVL.

The chain joins TRBV6-5 to TRBJ1-6; 10 bases agree with TRBD1. The V and J ends lost 0 bases and 9 bases, in that order; junction bases with no gene match: 5. Germline CDR1 reads MNHEY; CDR2 reads SVGAGI. This CDR3 contains 16 residues. The CDR3 sequence: CASSYSRQGASSPLHF. CDR3 coding DNA: TGTGCCAGCAGTTACTCGAGACAGGGGGCTTCTTCACCCCTCCACTTT.

This clonotype was seen a handful of times. The rearrangement joins TRBV5-1 to TRBJ2-1, with 11 positions matching TRBD2. The J segment lost 5 bases and the V segment lost 3 bases, leaving 7 bases of the junction unmatched. The CDR3 loop spans 16 amino acids. Germline V CDR1 and CDR2: SGHRS, YFSETQ. CDR3 DNA sequence: TGCGCCAGCAGCTCCCCCGGGACTAGCGGCCACAATGAGCAGTTCTTC. Translation gives CASSSPGTSGHNEQFF.

This clonotype was recorded only once. The rearrangement joins TRBV7-3 to TRBJ2-1; 11 bases are a match to TRBD2. The CDR3 is 18 amino acids. Germline CDR1 SGHTA, CDR2 FQGTGA. Germline trimming cut 1 base from V and 10 bases from J; bases unmatched to any gene: 15. CDR3 protein: CASSLSIPGLAGGREQFF. In DNA, the CDR3 is TGTGCCAGCAGCTTAAGTATACCTGGGCTAGCGGGAGGTCGGGAGCAGTTCTTC.

The rearrangement joins TRBV6-1 to TRBJ1-2; maybe TRBD1 (5 bases). Germline-derived CDR1 and CDR2 are MNHNS and SASEGT. V was trimmed by 4 bases and J by 10 bases, leaving 10 bases between them. CDR3 size: 11 residues. CDR3: CASSGGPVYTF. The CDR3 nucleotides read TGTGCCAGCAGTGGGGGCCCTGTCTACACCTTC.

The chain uses TRBV7-3 and TRBJ2-1; 9 positions match TRBD1. Looked up from germline, CDR1 is SGHTA and CDR2 is FQGTGA. Trimming cost V 5 bases and J 1 base; bases outside gene matches: 9. The length of the CDR3 is 17 residues. The CDR3 DNA sequence: TGTGCCAGCAGCCAATCCCTCGGGACAGGGTCCTACAATGAGCAGTTCTTC. Amino acids: CASSQSLGTGSYNEQFF. The full variable domain, in which reference TRBV7-3 and TRBJ2-1 provide the parts outside the CDR3, is GAGVSQTPSNKVTEKGKYVELRCDPISGHTALYWYRQSLGQGPEFLIYFQGTGAADDSGLPNDRFFAVRPEGSVSTLKIQRTERGDSAVYLCASSQSLGTGSYNEQFFGPGTRLTVL.

This chain connects TRBV7-2 to TRBJ2-4; maybe TRBD2 (6 bases). Germline V lookup: CDR1 SGHTA, CDR2 FQGNSA. This CDR3 contains 16 residues. With 3 bases removed from V and 0 bases from J, the gap between germline ends came to 12 bases. The CDR3 loop is CASSFAGIGAKNIQYF. In DNA, the CDR3 is TGTGCCAGCAGCTTTGCGGGGATCGGAGCCAAAAACATTCAGTACTTC. The full variable domain, completed using reference TRBV7-2 and TRBJ2-4, is GAGVSQSPSNKVTEKGKDVELRCDPISGHTALYWYRQSLGQGLEFLIYFQGNSAPDKSGLPSDRFSAERTGGSVSTLTIQRTQQEDSAVYLCASSFAGIGAKNIQYFGAGTRLSVL.

V usage is TRBV13 and J usage is TRBJ1-3; D unclear. V lost 2 bases and J 0 bases, leaving 14 bases between the germline ends. The CDR3 totals 17 residues. CDR1 is PRHDT and CDR2 is FYEKMQ in the germline V gene (reference sequence). The CDR3, as DNA: TGTGCCAGCAGCTTATGGTCTCAGCGGTACTCTGGAAACACCATATATTTT. Translated: CASSLWSQRYSGNTIYF. The whole variable domain, remainder taken from reference TRBV13 and TRBJ1-3, is AAGVIQSPRHLIKEKRETATLKCYPIPRHDTVYWYQQGPGQDPQFLISFYEKMQSDKGSIPDRFSAQQFSDYHSELNMSSLELGDSALYFCASSLWSQRYSGNTIYFGEGSWLTVV.

This clonotype was found a few times. The chain recombines TRBV3-1 with TRBJ2-7, with D possibly matching TRBD2 (7 bases). Germline values: CDR1 LGHDT, CDR2 YNNKEL (reference sequence). The CDR3 has 16 amino acids. The germline V and J ends were trimmed by 4 bases and 2 bases, with 18 bases remaining between them. The CDR3 bases are TGTGCCAGCAGCCGGAACTCGGGGGGCCACACCTACGAGCAGTACTTC. Amino acids: CASSRNSGGHTYEQYF.

The chain carries TRBV10-2 and TRBJ1-4, with D perhaps TRBD1 (5 bases). Trimming took off 2 bases at V and 15 bases at J, with 13 bases between the two ends. Germline V CDR1 and CDR2: WSHSY, SAAADI. The CDR3 spans 12 residues. CDR3 in DNA: TGCGCCAGCAGTGAGGGACACGGAGCGTTGTTTTTT. Amino acid sequence: CASSEGHGALFF.

V usage is TRBV7-3 and J usage is TRBJ2-3; D unresolved. The V gene's germline CDR1 is SGHTA and CDR2 FQGTGA. The CDR3 is 14 amino acids. Trimming removed 0 bases from V and 8 bases from J, with 12 bases in between. CDR3 amino acids: CASSLTPSPTTQYF. Here the CDR3 DNA reads TGTGCCAGCAGCTTAACTCCCAGCCCCACTACGCAGTATTTT.

The CDR3 bases are TGTGCCACCAGCGTAGCGGGAGGATACGAGCAGTACTTC. The encoded protein is CATSVAGGYEQYF. V gene TRBV15 combines with J gene TRBJ2-7, with 10 bases that match TRBD2. The CDR3 has 13 amino acids. After removal of 5 bases from V and 4 bases from J, the junction contained 2 bases not matched to a gene. Germline loops: CDR1 LNHNV, CDR2 YYDKDF (reference sequence).

The V call is TRBV7-9, the J call TRBJ2-7; 7 bases match TRBD1. The ends lost 5 bases at V and 4 bases at J; junction bases unmatched: 14. Germline V gene lookup returns CDR1 SEHNR and CDR2 FQNEAQ (reference sequence). The CDR3 is made up of 16 amino acids. The chain's CDR3 is CASSPRQGPIFYEQYF. The CDR3 nucleotides are TGTGCCAGCAGCCCCCGACAGGGCCCGATCTTTTACGAGCAGTACTTC.

J is TRBJ2-7 and V is TRBV6-1, with 9 bases identical to TRBD1. The CDR3 extends over 16 amino acids. With 0 bases clipped from V and 0 bases from J, the junction kept 3 bases outside the gene matches. Germline V gene lookup returns CDR1 MNHNS and CDR2 SASEGT. The CDR3 protein is CASSEAGTGFSYEQYF. The CDR3 DNA reads TGTGCCAGCAGTGAAGCCGGGACAGGGTTCTCCTACGAGCAGTACTTC.

This sequence joins TRBV20-1 and TRBJ1-4; a possible D gene is TRBD1 (5 bases). The V end was cut by 5 bases, the J end by 7 bases, with 11 bases between. Germline lookup yields CDR1 DFQATT and CDR2 SNEGSKA (reference sequence). This CDR3 spans 12 amino acids. CDR3 coding DNA: TGCAGTGCTCCACGGGGGGTTGAAAAACTGTTTTTT. The encoded protein is CSAPRGVEKLFF.

The chain employs TRBV6-2 or TRBV6-3 and TRBJ2-3, with D possibly being TRBD2 (5 bases). Germline V lookup: CDR1 MNHEY, CDR2 SVGEGT. The CDR3 runs 18 residues. Trimming pared 0 bases from V and 5 bases from J, leaving 21 bases between. Written as DNA, the CDR3 is TGTGCCAGCAGTTACTCGGCGATCGGGGAGTTCCCCCAAGATACGCAGTATTTT. It is translated as CASSYSAIGEFPQDTQYF.

As DNA, the CDR3 is TGTGCCAGCAGGAACACAGGGGGTGCGGAGCAGTACTTC. Translated: CASRNTGGAEQYF. The chain is built from TRBV12-3 or TRBV12-4 and TRBJ2-7, with TRBD1 matching 8 bases. V was clipped by 6 bases and J by 7 bases; unmatched bases: 8. This CDR3 has 13 amino acids.